Presented here are 21 T cell receptor beta chains from one specimen sequenced in a study of T-cell reconstitution after alpha-beta-depleted transplantation in children. A library of TCRbeta sequences, prepared with unique molecular identifiers, was generated. MiXCR was run by TCRdb on the PCR reads, yielding one entry per CDR3 protein. The repertoire holds a few hundred thousand distinct CDR3 sequences, with more than 20% as singletons. The sequenced sample was PBMCs, obtained before TCRalphabeta/CD19-depleted stem cell transplant. These receptors were collected from a boy younger than two with Wiskott-Aldrich syndrome, due to receive a stem cell transplant.

The chain links TRBV20-1 to TRBJ2-7; D remains ambiguous. CDR1 is DFQATT, CDR2 SNEGSKA, per germline (reference sequence). This CDR3 is built from 16 residues. Deletions cut 2 bases from V and 0 bases from J, with 17 bases between. The CDR3 loop is CSARRSGFRSSYEQYF. The CDR3 DNA sequence: TGCAGTGCTAGAAGATCGGGTTTTAGGAGCTCCTACGAGCAGTACTTC.

The V gene is TRBV11-2, the J gene TRBJ2-1; 14 bases align to TRBD2. Per germline, CDR1 SGHAT and CDR2 FQNNGV. V shed 5 bases, J shed 8 bases, and the junction held 11 bases outside the gene matches. The CDR3 is 17 amino acids. The CDR3, as DNA: TGTGCCAGCAGCCGCAAGTTCGGGACTAGCGGGAGAGATGAGCAGTTCTTC. The encoded protein is CASSRKFGTSGRDEQFF.

The chain recombines TRBV20-1 with TRBJ2-7; 8 positions agree with TRBD1. The V gene end was trimmed by 6 bases and the J gene end by 5 bases; junction bases not matched to a gene: 9. CDR3 size: 13 residues. The germline CDR1 and CDR2 sequences are DFQATT and SNEGSKA (reference sequence). The CDR3 DNA follows: TGCAGTGCCGAGGACAGGGTCCCGCACGAGCAGTACTTC. It encodes CSAEDRVPHEQYF.

The chain couples TRBV18 to TRBJ2-2; 10 bases map to TRBD2. The CDR3 has 15 residues. Unmatched junction bases numbered 2, after V lost 1 base and J lost 6 bases. From germline, CDR1 is KGHSH and CDR2 LQKENI. The CDR3 reads CASSPLAGGSGELFF. CDR3 DNA sequence: TGTGCCAGCTCACCACTAGCGGGAGGTTCCGGGGAGCTGTTTTTT.

In its sample, this clonotype was seen a few times. This chain links TRBV29-1 with TRBJ2-7; D perhaps matches TRBD1 (6 bases). The V and J ends lost 7 bases and 2 bases respectively, with 12 bases between them. Per germline, CDR1 SQVTM and CDR2 ANQGSEA. CDR3 length: 12 amino acids. The CDR3 nucleotides read TGCAGCGGGCAGACAGGACCCTACGAGCAGTACTTC. Translation gives CSGQTGPYEQYF.

The V gene is TRBV5-1, the J gene TRBJ2-1, with TRBD2 as a possible D gene (6 bases). The V end was cut by 0 bases, the J end by 4 bases, with 11 bases between. The V gene's germline CDR1 is SGHRS and CDR2 YFSETQ. The CDR3 has 15 residues. CDR3 sequence reads: CASSLDRDFYNEQFF. CDR3 sequence (DNA): TGCGCCAGCAGCTTGGACCGGGACTTTTACAATGAGCAGTTCTTC.

The chain is built from TRBV5-1 and TRBJ1-2, with D possibly matching TRBD1 (6 bases). The CDR3 extends over 17 amino acids. The V and J ends lost 2 bases and 1 base respectively, with 18 bases between them. Germline V gives CDR1 SGHRS, CDR2 YFSETQ. The CDR3 region is CASSFAALTGYNYGYTF. Written as DNA, the CDR3 is TGCGCCAGCAGCTTTGCTGCCTTGACAGGCTATAACTATGGCTACACCTTC.

A single count supports this clonotype. The chain has TRBV20-1 and TRBJ1-5; 9 bases align to TRBD1. Germline V gene sequence: CDR1 DFQATT, CDR2 SNEGSKA (reference sequence). This CDR3 is 15 amino acids long. The trim removed 3 bases at V and 10 bases at J, leaving 13 bases unmatched. CDR3 nucleotides: TGCAGTGCTAGGGTCCGCGGGACAGGGACATCCCCCCAGCATTTT. This codes for CSARVRGTGTSPQHF.

This clonotype has at least ten counts. The V and J genes are TRBV5-6 and TRBJ1-1, with 7 bases fitting TRBD1. This CDR3 region has 12 residues. The ends lost 4 bases at V and 6 bases at J; junction bases unmatched: 3. Germline V gene lookup returns CDR1 SGHDT and CDR2 YYEEEE. The CDR3 loop reads CASSQGQAEAFF. The CDR3 DNA reads TGTGCCAGCAGCCAAGGACAGGCTGAAGCTTTCTTT.

This chain links TRBV2 with TRBJ2-7; a weak D match, TRBD2 (6 bases). Trimming left V 8 bases short and J 2 bases short, with 13 bases between. Germline V CDR1 and CDR2: SNHLY, FYNNEI. CDR3 length: 13 residues. The CDR3 bases are TGTGCCAGCGCGGGCGGGGCCCCCTACGAGCAGTACTTC. Encoded protein: CASAGGAPYEQYF.

This clonotype occurred a few times. The V call is TRBV7-2, the J call TRBJ2-1, with 7 bases identical to TRBD1. CDR1 SGHTA and CDR2 FQGNSA come from the germline V gene. The CDR3 covers 13 residues. Trimming cost V 5 bases and J 7 bases; bases outside gene matches: 5. The CDR3 reads CASSVYRGNEQFF. In DNA form, the CDR3 reads TGTGCCAGCAGCGTTTACAGGGGAAATGAGCAGTTCTTC.

The chain has TRBV5-6 and TRBJ1-4, with D possibly matching TRBD1 (6 bases). Per the germline V gene, CDR1 is SGHDT and CDR2 is YYEEEE. The CDR3 has 15 residues. Trimming removed 4 bases from V and 7 bases from J, with 17 bases in between. In DNA form, the CDR3 reads TGTGCCAGCAGCACCCCGACAGGTAGAGGTGAAAAACTGTTTTTT. It is translated as CASSTPTGRGEKLFF.

The genes are TRBV28 and TRBJ2-1; D is undetermined. CDR1 is MDHEN and CDR2 is SYDVKM in the germline V gene. Trimming took off 6 bases at V and 7 bases at J, with 16 bases between the two ends. CDR3 size: 14 residues. CDR3 bases: TGTGCCAGCAGGCCAAACCTGGGCGGTAATGAGCAGTTCTTC. This sequence encodes CASRPNLGGNEQFF.

This chain joins TRBV7-8 and TRBJ2-7; a possible D gene is TRBD2 (6 bases). This CDR3 is built from 19 residues. Germline V gene lookup returns CDR1 SGHVS and CDR2 FQNEAQ. With 5 bases removed from V and 3 bases from J, the gap between germline ends came to 29 bases. The CDR3 reads CASSKQSISVTRKVYEQYF. In DNA, the CDR3 is TGTGCCAGCAGCAAACAAAGCATCTCCGTGACTAGAAAGGTCTACGAGCAGTACTTC.

This clonotype was detected many times. The chain uses TRBV9 and TRBJ2-3; the D is unclear. This CDR3 region has 12 residues. Germline-derived CDR1 and CDR2 are SGDLS and YYNGEE. V was trimmed by 0 bases and J by 1 base, leaving 0 bases between them. The CDR3 sequence is CASSVGTDTQYF. The DNA for the CDR3 is TGTGCCAGCAGCGTAGGCACAGATACGCAGTATTTT.

The V gene is TRBV24-1, the J gene TRBJ2-2; D unresolved. There are 12 residues in the CDR3. Per the germline V gene, CDR1 is KGHDR and CDR2 is SFDVKD. Deletions cut 5 bases from V and 5 bases from J, with 5 bases between. CDR3 DNA: TGTGCCACCAGTGGACCGACCGGGGAGCTGTTTTTT. Translation: CATSGPTGELFF.

This chain links TRBV5-1 with TRBJ1-5; D call uncertain. Per germline, CDR1 SGHRS and CDR2 YFSETQ. This CDR3 comprises 11 residues. V shed 6 bases and J shed 16 bases, with 17 bases lying between them. CDR3 DNA: TGCGCCAGCACCGGGCCTCCTGCAGTCCATTTT. Protein: CASTGPPAVHF.

V usage is TRBV20-1 and J usage is TRBJ2-3; D perhaps matches TRBD2 (6 bases). The CDR3 has 16 residues. Trimming cost V 5 bases and J 4 bases, with 22 bases left between them. Germline assignment: CDR1 DFQATT and CDR2 SNEGSKA (reference sequence). DNA for the CDR3: TGCAGTGCTCCTAATCCGGGACTCCGCCCCGCAGATACGCAGTATTTT. Protein: CSAPNPGLRPADTQYF.

This clonotype was observed a handful of times. The gene calls are TRBV7-8 and TRBJ2-7, with D perhaps TRBD1 (6 bases). The CDR3 length is 15 residues. CDR1 is SGHVS, CDR2 FQNEAQ, per germline. V was cut by 3 bases and J by 4 bases, with 16 bases left in between. CDR3 loop: CASSFQGTRSYEQYF. For the CDR3, the DNA is TGTGCCAGCAGCTTCCAGGGGACGAGATCTTACGAGCAGTACTTC.

The CDR3 region has the DNA TGCGCCAGCAGCCAAGAGACTAGGCTTAGGGTAATCGAGAATGAGCAGTTCTTC. Its translation: CASSQETRLRVIENEQFF. V usage is TRBV4-1 and J usage is TRBJ2-1, with D perhaps TRBD2 (6 bases). Germline V gene sequence: CDR1 MGHRA, CDR2 YSYEKL. The CDR3 is 18 amino acids. Trimming shortened V by 0 bases and J by 7 bases, and 22 bases separated the two germline ends.

V is TRBV29-1 and J is TRBJ2-3; 7 bases are shared with TRBD2. Germline CDR1 is SQVTM and CDR2 is ANQGSEA. The V gene end was trimmed by 8 bases and the J gene end by 6 bases; junction bases not matched to a gene: 8. CDR3 length equals 12 residues. CDR3 DNA: TGCAGCATTCGGGCGGGAGACGATACGCAGTATTTT. It encodes CSIRAGDDTQYF.